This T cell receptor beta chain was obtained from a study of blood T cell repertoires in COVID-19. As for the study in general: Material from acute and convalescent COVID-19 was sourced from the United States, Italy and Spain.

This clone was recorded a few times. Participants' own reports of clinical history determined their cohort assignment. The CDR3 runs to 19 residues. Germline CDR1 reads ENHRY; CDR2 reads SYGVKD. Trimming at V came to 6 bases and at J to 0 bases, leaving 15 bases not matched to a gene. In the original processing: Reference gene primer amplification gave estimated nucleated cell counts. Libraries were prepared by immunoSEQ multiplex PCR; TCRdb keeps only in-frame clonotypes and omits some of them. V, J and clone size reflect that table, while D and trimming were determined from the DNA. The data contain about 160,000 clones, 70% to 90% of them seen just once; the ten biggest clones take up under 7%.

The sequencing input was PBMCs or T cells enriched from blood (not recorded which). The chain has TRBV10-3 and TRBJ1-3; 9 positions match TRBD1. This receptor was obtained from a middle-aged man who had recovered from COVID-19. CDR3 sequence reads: CAISKLPPGQGSSGNTIYF. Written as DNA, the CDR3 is TGTGCCATCAGCAAGTTGCCACCGGGACAGGGATCCTCTGGAAACACCATATATTTT.